This T cell receptor (beta chain) is drawn from a study of T cells after yellow fever vaccination. General study results and limits: It was a small share of clonotypes that appeared in both CD4 and CD8 compartments.

5'RACE template switching generated TCR cDNA, adding a universal primer site and UMIs. A single record per CDR3 protein comes from TCRdb applying MiXCR to the 5' RACE reads. The sample lists approximately 120,000 distinct CDR3 sequences, more than 6.5% occurring once. At least ten counts were recorded for this clonotype. Antigen: not known. The V gene lost 1 base and the J gene lost 3 bases, with 12 bases spanning the gap. The CDR3 runs to 15 residues. The receptor comes from a man between 18 and 29 years old who received the YFV17D yellow fever vaccine. The V and J genes are TRBV12-3 or TRBV12-4 and TRBJ1-1; D may be TRBD1 (5 bases). This sample comprised CD4+ T cells sorted from PBMCs, obtained 10 days after the first yellow fever vaccination. CDR3 in amino acids: CASSLGGGLDTEAFF. DNA of the CDR3: TGTGCCAGCAGTTTAGGTGGGGGATTAGACACTGAAGCTTTCTTT.